A single TCR beta chain is shown here with its context. Its antigen is currently unknown. Only in-frame clones appear in the TCRdb table, and some are missing; sequencing was by immunoSEQ multiplex PCR. Among roughly 48,000 clones listed, roughly 91% were seen once. These data originate in a study of a mutant IDH1 vaccine in newly diagnosed glioma. Study overall: Pretreatment consisted of radiotherapy, temozolomide, or both, with most receiving both.

V was pared by 7 bases and J by 4 bases, with 10 bases of the junction left unmatched. Germline V gives CDR1 SGHDN, CDR2 FVKESK. The CDR3 is 14 residues long. Time point meaning: week 11, during vaccination. The vaccine gave 300 ug of a 20-mer mutant IDH1 peptide subcutaneously per dose. This clonotype originated in a man aged 50 to 59 with glioma. The chain employs TRBV14 and TRBJ2-7, with TRBD1 matching over 7 bases. The sequencing here drew on PBMCs, taken from a glioma patient whose treatment included an IDH1 peptide vaccine. The DNA of the CDR3 is TGTGCCAGCAACGGAGAGGGGGCGCCTTACGAGCAGTACTTC. It is translated as CASNGEGAPYEQYF. The whole variable domain, filled in from reference TRBV14 and TRBJ2-7, reads EAGVTQFPSHSVIEKGQTVTLRCDPISGHDNLYWYRRVMGKEIKFLLHFVKESKQDESGMPNNRFLAERTGGTYSTLKVQPAELEDSGVYFCASNGEGAPYEQYFGPGTRLTVT.